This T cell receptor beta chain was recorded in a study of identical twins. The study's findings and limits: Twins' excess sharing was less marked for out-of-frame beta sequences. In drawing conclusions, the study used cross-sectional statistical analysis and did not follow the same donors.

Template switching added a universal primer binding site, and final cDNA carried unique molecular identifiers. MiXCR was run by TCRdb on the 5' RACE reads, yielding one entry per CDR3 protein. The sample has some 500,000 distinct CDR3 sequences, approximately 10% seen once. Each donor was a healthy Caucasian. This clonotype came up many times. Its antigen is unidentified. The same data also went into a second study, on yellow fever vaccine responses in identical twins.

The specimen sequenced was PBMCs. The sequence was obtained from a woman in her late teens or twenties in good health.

The CDR3 loop is CASSQDGTGGSYEQYF. DNA for the CDR3: TGCGCCAGCAGCCAAGATGGGACAGGGGGGTCCTACGAGCAGTACTTC. J is TRBJ2-7 and V is TRBV4-3, with TRBD1 matching 11 bases. The trim removed 0 bases at V and 1 base at J, leaving 2 bases unmatched. There are 16 residues in the CDR3. Germline V CDR1 and CDR2: LGHNA, YSLEER.